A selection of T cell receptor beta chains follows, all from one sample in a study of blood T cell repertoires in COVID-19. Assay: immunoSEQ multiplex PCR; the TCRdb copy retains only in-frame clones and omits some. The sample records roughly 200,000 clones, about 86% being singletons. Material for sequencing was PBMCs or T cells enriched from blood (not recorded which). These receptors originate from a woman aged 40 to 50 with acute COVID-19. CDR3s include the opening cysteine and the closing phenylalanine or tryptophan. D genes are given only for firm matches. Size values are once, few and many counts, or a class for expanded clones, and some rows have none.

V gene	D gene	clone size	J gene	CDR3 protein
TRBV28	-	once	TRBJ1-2	CASRPGLNYGYTF
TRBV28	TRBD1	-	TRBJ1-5	CAIAPTGGGGQPQHF
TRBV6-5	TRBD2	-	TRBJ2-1	CASSQTSGRAAEQFF
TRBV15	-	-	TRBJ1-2	CATSRPPSPYGYTF
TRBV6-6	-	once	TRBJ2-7	CASSPTPAGNIF
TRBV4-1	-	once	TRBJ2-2	CASSQDLAYWELFF
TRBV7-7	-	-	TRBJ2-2	CASSRQMGGTGELFF
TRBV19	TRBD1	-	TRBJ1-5	CASSVPGQGNQPQHF
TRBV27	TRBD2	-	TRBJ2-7	CASSLVGGLYEQYF
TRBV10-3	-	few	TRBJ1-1	CAISERGRNTEAFF
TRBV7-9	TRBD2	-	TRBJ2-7	CASSFLGREGTYEQYF
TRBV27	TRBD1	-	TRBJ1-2	CASSTPGGVSGYTF
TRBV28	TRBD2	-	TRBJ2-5	CASSLTSGGQETQYF
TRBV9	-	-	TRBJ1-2	CASSEPLQGDYGYTF
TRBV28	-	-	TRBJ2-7	CASTPRRQTYEQYF